These 29 T cell receptor beta chains were sequenced from one sample in a study of early T cells in non-severe SARS-CoV-2 infection (dated by TCRdb to the early 2020s). The library was generated by 5' RACE. The reads were generated on a NextSeq 500. TCRdb's own reprocessing of the public reads used fastp at Q25 and MiXCR and kept productive beta chains. Rows are combined by CDR3 protein, so each entry shows the most common genes and DNA. Here the sample has 20,000 to 30,000 distinct CDR3 sequences; about 3.8% occur a single time. Clones ranked in the top ten supply about 6.3% of the sample. The specimen sequenced was whole blood. The receptors here all came from an adult who was a healthcare worker with PCR-confirmed SARS-CoV-2 infection or an uninfected control (not recorded which).

This clonotype was seen at least ten times. This chain joins TRBV20-1 and TRBJ2-2, with D uncertain. The CDR3 runs to 13 residues. V was shortened by 5 bases and J by 4 bases, with 11 bases between the two germline ends. Germline CDR1 reads DFQATT; CDR2 reads SNEGSKA (reference sequence). CDR3 loop: CSARRLGTGELFF. CDR3 bases: TGCAGTGCTCGAAGGTTGGGCACCGGGGAGCTGTTTTTT.

This clonotype was seen more than once but under ten times. The chain combines TRBV10-3 with TRBJ2-5; possibly TRBD2 for D (6 bases). Per the germline V gene, CDR1 is ENHRY and CDR2 is SYGVKD. The CDR3 has 15 residues. Trimming stripped 4 bases from V and 10 bases from J, with 22 bases between. The DNA of the CDR3 is TGTGCCATCAGTGGCGGGGAGACAAGCACGAGCGGCCAGTACTTC. This gives the protein CAISGGETSTSGQYF.

This clonotype was seen repeatedly, ten times or more. The chain is built from TRBV28 and TRBJ2-7; a possible D gene is TRBD1 (5 bases). From germline, CDR1 is MDHEN and CDR2 SYDVKM. This CDR3 spans 18 amino acids. The V gene lost 1 base and the J gene lost 0 bases, with 19 bases spanning the gap. CDR3 in DNA: TGTGCCAGCAGTTTATTTAGTCCAGGGCGCCCTAGCTCCTACGAGCAGTACTTC. It encodes CASSLFSPGRPSSYEQYF.

The table lists this clonotype with many counts. The chain carries TRBV12-3 or TRBV12-4 and TRBJ1-3; TRBD1 matches at 9 bases. The V gene end was trimmed by 6 bases and the J gene end by 6 bases; junction bases not matched to a gene: 15. This CDR3 spans 17 amino acids. In nucleotides, the CDR3 is TGTGCCAGCAGGCCCGGTACCGGGACAGGGCAAATAAACACCATATATTTT. It is translated as CASRPGTGTGQINTIYF.

About this clonotype itself: A much more abundant neighbour one base away suggests this may be a read error. V is TRBV15 and J is TRBJ1-2; 7 bases are a match to TRBD1. The CDR3 is made up of 13 amino acids. Per germline, CDR1 LNHNV and CDR2 YYDKDF (reference sequence). The junction had 8 bases not matched to a gene; V was cut back by 5 bases and J by 8 bases. The CDR3 coding sequence is TGTGCCACCAGCCCCCGGGACAGACGGGGCTACACCTTC. Translated, it gives CATSPRDRRGYTF.

This clonotype was observed many times. The chain carries TRBV29-1 and TRBJ2-1; 10 bases fit TRBD2. Germline CDR1 reads SQVTM; CDR2 reads ANQGSEA. This CDR3 comprises 16 residues. The junction had 11 bases not matched to a gene; V was cut back by 2 bases and J by 7 bases. The CDR3 nucleotides read TGCAGCGTTGAACAACCCCTAGCGGGAGATCTGAATGAGCAGTTCTTC. Translation gives CSVEQPLAGDLNEQFF.

The chain recombines TRBV12-3 or TRBV12-4 with TRBJ1-5; unclear D gene. This CDR3 has 12 residues. The V gene lost 3 bases and the J gene lost 1 base, with 1 base spanning the gap. Here the CDR3 reads CASSFSNQPQHF. Here the CDR3 DNA reads TGTGCCAGCAGTTTCAGCAATCAGCCCCAGCATTTT.

The table lists this clonotype with many counts. The CDR3 loop is CASSHLASNSPLHF. The CDR3 bases are TGTGCCAGCAGCCACCTGGCGTCGAATTCACCCCTCCACTTT. The rearrangement links TRBV7-3 to TRBJ1-6; D is unresolved. Trimming left V 5 bases short and J 7 bases short, with 12 bases between. The germline gives CDR1 SGHTA, CDR2 FQGTGA. The CDR3 is made up of 14 amino acids.

This sequence joins TRBV24-1 and TRBJ2-1; 7 nucleotides match TRBD2. The ends lost 3 bases at V and 5 bases at J; junction bases unmatched: 6. CDR3 size: 15 residues. Germline CDR1 is KGHDR and CDR2 is SFDVKD. The CDR3 bases are TGTGCCACCAGTGATCCCGGACTAGGCCACAATGAGCAGTTCTTC. Translation: CATSDPGLGHNEQFF.

This clonotype was seen repeatedly, ten times or more. The chain carries TRBV6-6 and TRBJ2-2; D unresolved. The germline V gene has CDR1 MNHNY and CDR2 SVGAGI (reference sequence). This CDR3 has 20 amino acids. The V gene lost 0 bases and the J gene lost 1 base, with 21 bases spanning the gap. This CDR3 reads CASSYSMRRSKIRNTGELFF. CDR3 sequence (DNA): TGTGCCAGCAGTTACTCGATGAGGCGGAGCAAAATAAGGAACACCGGGGAGCTGTTTTTT.

This clonotype showed up many times. V gene TRBV7-2 combines with J gene TRBJ2-3; D possibly corresponds to TRBD2 (6 bases). CDR3 length: 14 amino acids. Per germline, CDR1 SGHTA and CDR2 FQGNSA. V lost 4 bases to trimming and J lost 6 bases, with 14 bases between them. CDR3 DNA: TGTGCCAGCAGCTCTTTCGGGGGTGCGGATACGCAGTATTTT. Its translation is CASSSFGGADTQYF.

This clonotype showed up many times. The chain carries TRBV12-3 or TRBV12-4 and TRBJ1-2, with D possibly being TRBD1 (6 bases). V dropped 3 bases and J dropped 5 bases, with 13 bases sitting between them. The CDR3 length is 14 residues. The CDR3 DNA follows: TGTGCCAGCAGTTTGGCAGGGGCACCGTATGGCTACACCTTC. Translation gives CASSLAGAPYGYTF.

At least ten counts were recorded for this clonotype. The rearrangement uses TRBV5-1 and TRBJ2-5, with 12 nucleotides matching TRBD2. J gave up 9 bases and V 4 bases, and 19 bases lay outside the gene matches. The germline V gene has CDR1 SGHRS and CDR2 YFSETQ. This CDR3 spans 18 amino acids. The CDR3 coding sequence is TGCGCCAGCAGCCCGAGGACTAGCGGGACGACCCCCTCAGTAGCCCAGTACTTC. It yields the protein CASSPRTSGTTPSVAQYF.

At least ten counts were recorded for this clonotype. For the CDR3, the DNA is TGTGCCAGCAGATTCGACAGGGGCGCCTACAATGAGCAGTTCTTC. This codes for CASRFDRGAYNEQFF. V gene TRBV6-6 combines with J gene TRBJ2-1; TRBD1 agrees at 8 bases. This CDR3 comprises 15 residues. The germline V gene encodes CDR1 MNHNY and CDR2 SVGAGI (reference sequence). Trimming at V came to 6 bases and at J to 2 bases, leaving 6 bases not matched to a gene.

Ten or more counts support this clonotype. The chain uses TRBV6-2 or TRBV6-3 and TRBJ2-7, with 7 bases fitting TRBD1. After removal of 6 bases from V and 2 bases from J, the junction contained 7 bases not matched to a gene. Germline V gene sequence: CDR1 MNHEY, CDR2 SVGEGT. CDR3 length: 14 amino acids. The CDR3 sequence is CASSDRVHTYEQYF. The CDR3 nucleotides read TGTGCCAGCAGCGACAGGGTCCATACCTACGAGCAGTACTTC.

This clonotype was seen at least ten times. The chain recombines TRBV7-9 with TRBJ2-5, with D maybe TRBD1 (6 bases). V lost 1 base, J lost 1 base, and 13 bases lay in between. The CDR3 length is 16 residues. CDR1 is SEHNR, CDR2 FQNEAQ, per germline (reference sequence). CDR3 DNA: TGTGCCAGCAGCTTAGGGTCAGGGGACCTCCAAGAGACCCAGTACTTC. It translates to CASSLGSGDLQETQYF.

There are many counts of this clonotype. This sequence joins TRBV9 and TRBJ2-2; 13 bases line up with TRBD2. Germline CDR1 SGDLS, CDR2 YYNGEE. The trim removed 4 bases at V and 7 bases at J, leaving 7 bases unmatched. The CDR3 length is 16 residues. In nucleotides, the CDR3 is TGTGCCAGCAGCCTCACTAGCGGGAGGGTCGGCGGGGAGCTGTTTTTT. Translating gives CASSLTSGRVGGELFF.

A few counts support this clonotype. This chain joins TRBV18 and TRBJ2-2; D call uncertain. This CDR3 contains 15 residues. Germline CDR1 is KGHSH and CDR2 is LQKENI. Trimming pared 1 base from V and 5 bases from J, leaving 11 bases between. The CDR3 here is CASSPRLEITGELFF. In nucleotides, the CDR3 is TGTGCCAGCTCACCACGGCTCGAGATTACCGGGGAGCTGTTTTTT.

Relative to its sample, this clonotype is medium-sized. The chain is built from TRBV9 and TRBJ2-4; D is undetermined. CDR3 length: 15 residues. CDR1 is SGDLS and CDR2 is YYNGEE in the germline V gene. V was cut by 4 bases and J by 2 bases, with 13 bases left in between. The CDR3, as DNA: TGTGCCAGCAGCTTAAATTCGAACCCCAAAAACATTCAGTACTTC. It is translated as CASSLNSNPKNIQYF.

This clonotype was seen at least ten times. The genes are TRBV6-6 and TRBJ1-1, with D unclear. Trimming left V 5 bases short and J 4 bases short, with 8 bases between. The CDR3 has 12 amino acids. CDR1 MNHNY and CDR2 SVGAGI come from the germline V gene (reference sequence). The CDR3 nucleotides are TGTGCCAGCAGTACTCGAGGCACTGAAGCTTTCTTT. The encoded protein is CASSTRGTEAFF.

This clonotype was detected only a few times. The chain recombines TRBV6-5 with TRBJ2-7; D possibly matches TRBD1 or TRBD2 (5 bases each). Between the trimmed V and J ends, which lost 4 bases and 3 bases, there was a span of 13 bases. This CDR3 comprises 14 residues. The germline V gene encodes CDR1 MNHEY and CDR2 SVGAGI. The CDR3, as DNA: TGTGCCAGCAGTTTAGGGACGGCAAGCTACGAGCAGTACTTC. Its translation is CASSLGTASYEQYF.

This clonotype has ten or more counts. DNA of the CDR3: TGTGCCAGCAGCCAAGATCTGTCAGGGTCACTGTTTTTT. Protein sequence: CASSQDLSGSLFF. The chain employs TRBV16 and TRBJ1-4, with D maybe TRBD1 (5 bases). The CDR3 consists of 13 residues. The V and J ends lost 2 bases and 13 bases respectively, with 14 bases between them. Looked up from germline, CDR1 is KGHSY and CDR2 is FQNENV.

On this clonotype: One end of the junction is discordant with germline, which a read error may explain. J is TRBJ1-1 and V is TRBV7-2, with TRBD1 matching over 8 bases. The CDR3 contains 13 residues. CDR1 is SGHTA, CDR2 FQGNSA, per germline. CDR3 DNA: TGTGCCAACAGCTCCACAGGGGGCACTGAAGCTTTCTTT. Translated, it gives CANSSTGGTEAFF.

This clonotype was counted between two and nine times. This chain links TRBV5-4 with TRBJ2-1, with 7 bases aligning to TRBD2. The V gene's germline CDR1 is SGHNT and CDR2 YYREEE (reference sequence). J gave up 3 bases and V 1 base, and 4 bases lay outside the gene matches. CDR3 length equals 15 residues. Written as DNA, the CDR3 is TGTGCCAGCAGCTTGCCCCGCGGGAGCTACAATGAGCAGTTCTTC. Translated, it gives CASSLPRGSYNEQFF.

This clonotype was seen repeatedly, ten times or more. The chain is built from TRBV11-2 and TRBJ2-2, with unresolved D. The V end lost 0 bases, the J end lost 7 bases, and 9 bases lay between the germline ends. The CDR3 contains 14 residues. Germline CDR1 SGHAT, CDR2 FQNNGV. The CDR3 bases are TGTGCCAGCAGCTTAGAAATAGGATACGGGGAGCTGTTTTTT. It specifies CASSLEIGYGELFF.

In its sample, this clonotype was seen many times. The chain employs TRBV7-2 and TRBJ1-1; 7 bases fit TRBD1. The CDR3 totals 15 residues. V was pared by 3 bases and J by 4 bases, with 8 bases of the junction left unmatched. Germline CDR1 reads SGHTA; CDR2 reads FQGNSA. The CDR3 is CASSLWTGPPTEAFF. The CDR3 DNA reads as TGTGCCAGCAGCTTGTGGACAGGCCCGCCCACTGAAGCTTTCTTT.

This clonotype was detected many times. The rearrangement links TRBV7-9 to TRBJ1-3; D possibly corresponds to TRBD1 (5 bases). Germline V gene data show CDR1 as SEHNR and CDR2 as FQNEAQ (reference sequence). The V gene lost 8 bases and the J gene lost 3 bases, with 11 bases spanning the gap. This CDR3 spans 13 amino acids. For the CDR3, the DNA is TGTGCCAGCGATGGGGGGAGTGGAAACACCATATATTTT. Amino acid sequence: CASDGGSGNTIYF.

This clonotype was seen at least ten times. The rearrangement links TRBV11-2 to TRBJ2-5, with D possibly TRBD2 on 6 matching bases. Deletions cut 5 bases from V and 6 bases from J, with 16 bases between. The CDR3 is 14 residues long. Per the germline V gene, CDR1 is SGHAT and CDR2 is FQNNGV. The DNA for the CDR3 is TGTGCCAGCAGCAATCGAGCGGGCGGACAGACCCAGTACTTC. It specifies CASSNRAGGQTQYF. The complete variable domain, with remaining parts taken from reference TRBV11-2 and TRBJ2-5, reads EAGVAQSPRYKIIEKRQSVAFWCNPISGHATLYWYQQILGQGPKLLIQFQNNGVVDDSQLPKDRFSAERLKGVDSTLKIQPAKLEDSAVYLCASSNRAGGQTQYFGPGTRLLVL.

In its sample, this clonotype was seen many times. This sequence joins TRBV7-9 and TRBJ2-5; 7 bases fit TRBD1. There are 14 residues in the CDR3. Germline CDR1 is SEHNR and CDR2 is FQNEAQ (reference sequence). With 1 base clipped from V and 1 base from J, the junction kept 0 bases outside the gene matches. Here the CDR3 reads CASSLGQGQETQYF. CDR3 DNA sequence: TGTGCCAGCAGCTTAGGACAGGGCCAAGAGACCCAGTACTTC.